This TCR beta chain was sequenced in a study of blood T cells in healthy people across ages. V was clipped by 2 bases and J by 8 bases, with 12 bases between them. CDR1 SNHLY and CDR2 FYNNEI come from the germline V gene. The CDR3 is made up of 13 amino acids. Combining a sample-barcoded 5' primer with a J-beta primer mix, a second PCR ran for about 7 to 12 cycles. TCRdb re-called the 5' RACE reads with MiXCR, one entry per CDR3 protein. The profile shows hundreds of thousands of distinct CDR3 sequences, roughly 44% of them singletons. V is TRBV2 and J is TRBJ1-2; D might be TRBD1 (5 bases). The origin of this receptor is a man aged 55 to 69 in good health. Sequences were obtained from blood. For the CDR3, the DNA is TGTGCCAGCAGTGAATATCAGGGAAACGGCTACACCTTC. Translation gives CASSEYQGNGYTF.